The clone carrying this T cell receptor beta chain came up many times. Every cDNA TCR molecule received its own unique molecular identifier. Using its own MiXCR run on the 5' RACE reads, TCRdb lists one record per CDR3 protein. Of 39,000 or so distinct CDR3 sequences in the sample, just over 3% were seen once. With V trimmed by 5 bases and J by 4 bases, 8 bases remained unmatched. The CDR3 spans 15 residues. Germline values: CDR1 LNHNV, CDR2 YYDKDF (reference sequence). Time point here: sample taken at primary tumor resection. Samples came from 70 to 80 TRACERx patients with untreated early-stage lung cancer. Sequencing covered unsorted whole RNA taken from tumor, nontumor lung or frozen PBMC. The data were obtained in a study of spatial heterogeneity in lung cancer.

J is TRBJ2-3 and V is TRBV15; 8 bases match TRBD2. Sequences were derived from normal lung tissue next to the tumor, sampled at surgery. This TCR derives from a male donor with early-stage non-small cell lung cancer. The CDR3 DNA sequence: TGTGCCACCAGCCCTCGGCGGGGGGAGGCAGATACGCAGTATTTT. As protein: CATSPRRGEADTQYF.